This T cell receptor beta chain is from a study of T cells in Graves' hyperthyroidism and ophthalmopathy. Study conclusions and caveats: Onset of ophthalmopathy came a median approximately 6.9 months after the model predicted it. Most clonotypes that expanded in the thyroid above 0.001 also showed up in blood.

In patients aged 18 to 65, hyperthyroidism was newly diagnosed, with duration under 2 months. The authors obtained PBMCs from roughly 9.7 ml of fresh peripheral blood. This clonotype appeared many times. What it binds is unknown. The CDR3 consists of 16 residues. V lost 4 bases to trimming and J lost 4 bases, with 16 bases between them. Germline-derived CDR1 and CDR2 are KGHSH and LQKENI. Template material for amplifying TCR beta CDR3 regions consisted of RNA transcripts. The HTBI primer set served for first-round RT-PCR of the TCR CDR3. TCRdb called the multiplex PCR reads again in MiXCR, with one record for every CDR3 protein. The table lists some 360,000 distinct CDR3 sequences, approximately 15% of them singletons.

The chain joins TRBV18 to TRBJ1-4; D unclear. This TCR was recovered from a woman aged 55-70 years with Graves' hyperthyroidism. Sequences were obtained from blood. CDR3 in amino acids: CASSRNTWEGNEKLFF. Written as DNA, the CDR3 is TGTGCCAGCTCACGGAACACCTGGGAGGGTAATGAAAAACTGTTTTTT.